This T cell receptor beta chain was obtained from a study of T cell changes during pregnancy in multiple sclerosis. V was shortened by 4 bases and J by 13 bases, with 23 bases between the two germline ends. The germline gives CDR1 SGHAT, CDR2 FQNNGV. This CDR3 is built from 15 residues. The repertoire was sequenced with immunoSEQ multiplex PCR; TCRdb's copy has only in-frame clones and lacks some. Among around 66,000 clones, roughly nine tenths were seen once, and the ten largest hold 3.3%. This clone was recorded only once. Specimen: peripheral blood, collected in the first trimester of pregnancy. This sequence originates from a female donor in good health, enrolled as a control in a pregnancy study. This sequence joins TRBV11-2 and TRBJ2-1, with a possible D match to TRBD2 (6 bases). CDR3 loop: CASSSETLGSGQQFF. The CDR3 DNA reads TGTGCCAGCAGCTCCGAAACATTAGGAAGCGGGCAACAGTTCTTC.